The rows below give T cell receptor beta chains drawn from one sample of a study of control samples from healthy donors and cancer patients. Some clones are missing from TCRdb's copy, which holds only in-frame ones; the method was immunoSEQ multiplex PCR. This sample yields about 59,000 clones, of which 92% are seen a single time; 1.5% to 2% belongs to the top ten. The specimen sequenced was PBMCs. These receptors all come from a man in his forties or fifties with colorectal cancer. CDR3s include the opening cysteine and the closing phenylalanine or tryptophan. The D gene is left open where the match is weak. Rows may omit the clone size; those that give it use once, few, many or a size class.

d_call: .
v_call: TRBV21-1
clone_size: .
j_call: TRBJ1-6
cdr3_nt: TGTGCCAGCACCAAGAGGCGGGGAAGGAATTCACCCCTCCACTTT
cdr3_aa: CASTKRRGRNSPLHF

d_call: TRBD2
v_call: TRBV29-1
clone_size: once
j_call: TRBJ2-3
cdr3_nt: TGCAGCGCTCGGACTAGCGGGGGAACAGATACGCAGTATTTT
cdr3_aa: CSARTSGGTDTQYF

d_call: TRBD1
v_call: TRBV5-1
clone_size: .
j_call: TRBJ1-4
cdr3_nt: TGCGCCAGCAGCTACAGGGGAGAGGGTGAAAAACTGTTTTTT
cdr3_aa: CASSYRGEGEKLFF

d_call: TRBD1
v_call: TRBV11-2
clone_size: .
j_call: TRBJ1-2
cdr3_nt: TGTGCCAGCAGCTTAGAGGGGACAGGGGCCAAAAACACCTTC
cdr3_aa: CASSLEGTGAKNTF

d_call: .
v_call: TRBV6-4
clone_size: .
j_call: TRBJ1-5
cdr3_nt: TGTGCCAGCAGTGACTCGGCGGCTAGCAATCAGCCCCAGCATTTT
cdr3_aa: CASSDSAASNQPQHF

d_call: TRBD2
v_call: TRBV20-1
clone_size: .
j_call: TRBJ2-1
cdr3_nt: TGCAGTGCTAGTGAGCGGGGGGGACCAAGCAATGAGCAGTTCTTC
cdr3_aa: CSASERGGPSNEQFF

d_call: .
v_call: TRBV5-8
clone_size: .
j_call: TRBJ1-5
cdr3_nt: TGTGCCAGCAGCTTGGAGAGAGGGGTCGGGGGCAATCAGCCCCAGCATTTT
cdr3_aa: CASSLERGVGGNQPQHF

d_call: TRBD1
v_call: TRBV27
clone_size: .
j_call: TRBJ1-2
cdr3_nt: TGTGCCAGCGGGTCAGGGGGCTCCTCTGGCTACACCTTC
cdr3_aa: CASGSGGSSGYTF

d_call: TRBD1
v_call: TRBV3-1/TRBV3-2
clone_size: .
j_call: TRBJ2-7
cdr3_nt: TGTGCCAGCAGCCAGGGCGGGACAGGGATCTATCTTTACGAGCAGTACTTC
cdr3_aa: CASSQGGTGIYLYEQYF

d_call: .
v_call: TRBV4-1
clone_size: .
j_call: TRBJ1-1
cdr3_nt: TGCGCCAGCAGCCGAGAACCGGGGCAGCTGAACACTGAAGCTTTCTTT
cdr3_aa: CASSREPGQLNTEAFF

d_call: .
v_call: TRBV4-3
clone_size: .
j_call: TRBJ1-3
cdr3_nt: TGCGCCAGCAGCCGCGCTCGGATCTCTGGAAACACCATATATTTT
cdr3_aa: CASSRARISGNTIYF

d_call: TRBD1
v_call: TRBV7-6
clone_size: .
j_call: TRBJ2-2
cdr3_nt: TGTGCCAGCAGCCCCGGGACAGGGGGTATCACCGGGGAGCTGTTTTTT
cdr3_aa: CASSPGTGGITGELFF

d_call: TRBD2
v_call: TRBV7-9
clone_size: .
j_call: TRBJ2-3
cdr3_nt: TGTGCCAGCAGCTTAGCGCTAATTAGCGGGGGGAGTGAAGCGCAGTATTTT
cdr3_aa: CASSLALISGGSEAQYF

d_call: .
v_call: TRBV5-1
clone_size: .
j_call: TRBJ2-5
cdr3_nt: TGCGCCAGCAGCTTGAACCAAGAGACCCAGTACTTC
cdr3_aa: CASSLNQETQYF

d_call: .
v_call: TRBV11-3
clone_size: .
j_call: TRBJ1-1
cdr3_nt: TGTGCCAGCAGCCTTAGGGTTGGCACTGAAGCTTTCTTT
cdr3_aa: CASSLRVGTEAFF

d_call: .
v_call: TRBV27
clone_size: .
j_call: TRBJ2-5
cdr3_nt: TGTGCCAGCAGTTTCGAGAGGGGCCGCACCAGAGAGACCCAGTACTTC
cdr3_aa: CASSFERGRTRETQYF

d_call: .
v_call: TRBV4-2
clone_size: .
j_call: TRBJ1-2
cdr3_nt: TGTGCCAGCAGCCAAGACGCAAGCGCCTATGGCTACACCTTC
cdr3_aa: CASSQDASAYGYTF

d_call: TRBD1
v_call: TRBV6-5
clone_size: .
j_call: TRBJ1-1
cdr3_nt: TGTGCCAGCAGGGACAGGTTTAGTGACACTGAAGCTTTCTTT
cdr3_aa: CASRDRFSDTEAFF

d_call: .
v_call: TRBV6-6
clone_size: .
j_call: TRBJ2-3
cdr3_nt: TGTGCCAGCAGTCGAGTATCGGGACACCGCACAGATACGCAGTATTTT
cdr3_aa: CASSRVSGHRTDTQYF

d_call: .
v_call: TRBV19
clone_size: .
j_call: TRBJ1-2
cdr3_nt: TGTGCCAGTACCCCGGGGCAGTCTCCTTATGGCTACACCTTC
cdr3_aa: CASTPGQSPYGYTF

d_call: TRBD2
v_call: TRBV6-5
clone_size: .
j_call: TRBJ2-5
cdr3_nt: TGTGCCAGCACCGTGGGGGGGGAGACCCAGTACTTC
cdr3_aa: CASTVGGETQYF

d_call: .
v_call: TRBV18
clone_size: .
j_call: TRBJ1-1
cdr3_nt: TGTGCCAGCTCACAGCAACAGGGAGTAGACACTGAAGCTTTCTTT
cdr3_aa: CASSQQQGVDTEAFF

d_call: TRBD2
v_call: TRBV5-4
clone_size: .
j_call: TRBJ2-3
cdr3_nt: TGTGCCAGCAGAGCTGGGACTAGCGGGGGCACAGATACGCAGTATTTT
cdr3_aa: CASRAGTSGGTDTQYF

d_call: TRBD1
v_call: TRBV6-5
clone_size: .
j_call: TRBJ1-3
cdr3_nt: TGTGCCAGCAGGACAGGGAAATTGGGTGGAAACACCATATATTTT
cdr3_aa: CASRTGKLGGNTIYF

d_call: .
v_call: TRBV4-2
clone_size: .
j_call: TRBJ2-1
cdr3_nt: TGTGCCAGCAGCCAGACCAGATTTAATGAGCAGTTCTTC
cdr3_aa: CASSQTRFNEQFF

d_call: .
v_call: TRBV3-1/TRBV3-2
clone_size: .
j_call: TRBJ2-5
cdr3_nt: TGTGCCAGCAGCCAAGTGGGGACCCAGTACTTC
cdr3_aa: CASSQVGTQYF

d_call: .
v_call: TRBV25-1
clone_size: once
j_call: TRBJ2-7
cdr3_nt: TGTGCCAGCAGTGAATATTGGGCGGATGCCTACGAGCAGTACTTC
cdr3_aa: CASSEYWADAYEQYF

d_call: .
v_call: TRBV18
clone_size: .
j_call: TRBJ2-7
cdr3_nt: TGTGCCAGCTCACCTTCCGGGGACCACGAGCAGTACTTC
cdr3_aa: CASSPSGDHEQYF

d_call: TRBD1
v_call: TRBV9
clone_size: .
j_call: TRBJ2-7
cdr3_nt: TGTGCCAGCAGCGCCATCGGGACAGACTTCTACGAGCAGTACTTC
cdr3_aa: CASSAIGTDFYEQYF

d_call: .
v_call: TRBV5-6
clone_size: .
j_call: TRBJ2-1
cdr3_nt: TGTGCCAGCAGCTTGCCACGGACTTTCTCCTACAATGAGCAGTTCTTC
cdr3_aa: CASSLPRTFSYNEQFF

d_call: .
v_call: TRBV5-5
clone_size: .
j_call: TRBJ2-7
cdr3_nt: TGTGCCAGCAGCTTGGCCCCGCAGGTGGAATACGAGCAGTACTTC
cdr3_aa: CASSLAPQVEYEQYF

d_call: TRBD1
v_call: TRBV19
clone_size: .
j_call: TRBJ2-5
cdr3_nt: TGTGCCAGTAGTGTGCAACAGGGGATTAGGGAGACCCAGTACTTC
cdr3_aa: CASSVQQGIRETQYF

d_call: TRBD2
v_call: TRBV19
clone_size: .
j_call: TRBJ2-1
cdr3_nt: TGTGCCAGTAGTGCAAGCGGGGGGGCGTCTGAGCAGTTCTTC
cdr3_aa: CASSASGGASEQFF

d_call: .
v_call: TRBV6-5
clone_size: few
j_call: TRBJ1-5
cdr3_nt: TGTGCCAGCATCACAGGGATTTCCAATCAGCCCCAGCATTTT
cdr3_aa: CASITGISNQPQHF

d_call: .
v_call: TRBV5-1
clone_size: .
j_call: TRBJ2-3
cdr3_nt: TGCGCCAGCGGGGCCTACGCAGATACGCAGTATTTT
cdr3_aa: CASGAYADTQYF

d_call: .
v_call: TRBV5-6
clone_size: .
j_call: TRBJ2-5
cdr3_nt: TGTGCCAGCAGCTTATCGACGCAAGAGACCCAGTACTTC
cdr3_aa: CASSLSTQETQYF